This T cell receptor (beta chain) stems from a study of cytomegalovirus exposure and HLA in healthy donors. V gave up 4 bases and J gave up 7 bases; unmatched junction bases: 9. Germline CDR1 reads MRHNA; CDR2 reads SNTAGT. CDR3 length: 15 amino acids. PCR primers comprised 60 Vbeta and 13 Jbeta primers. Sequencing used immunoSEQ multiplex PCR; TCRdb keeps in-frame clones, though not all of them. The sample records some 140,000 clones, around 80% being singletons. Note on this clone: Its specificity is not known.

Study-level findings and limits: The authors later linked a missense DCLRE1C variant to TCR beta V- and J-gene trimming. In vitro data verified a few CMV-associated chains as specific for CMV antigens.

The sequencing input was PBMCs. The chain carries TRBV6-4 and TRBJ2-1, with 8 bases lining up with TRBD1. This TCR was recovered from a man aged 25 to 45 in good health and CMV-seropositive. The CDR3 protein is CASSAQGAPGNEQFF. The CDR3 DNA is TGTGCCAGCAGTGCCCAGGGGGCCCCGGGGAATGAGCAGTTCTTC.